Sequencing of this TCR beta chain was carried out in a study of cytomegalovirus exposure and HLA in healthy donors. 60 Vbeta and 13 Jbeta primers were used in PCR. Method: immunoSEQ multiplex PCR; TCRdb's copy keeps in-frame clones and lacks some. The sample totals about 130,000 clones; its top ten clones hold about 1.8%. V lost 5 bases and J lost 0, with 11 bases in between. Per the germline V gene, CDR1 is MNHNY and CDR2 is SVGAGI (reference sequence). This CDR3 has 15 residues. The TCR comes from a man aged 18 to 29 in good health and CMV-seronegative. Sequenced sample: PBMCs. The chain has TRBV6-6 and TRBJ1-5; D is perhaps TRBD1 (6 bases). The DNA of the CDR3 is TGTGCCAGCAGTCAAGGACAGAATAGCAATCAGCCCCAGCATTTT. This sequence encodes CASSQGQNSNQPQHF.